The 18 T cell receptor beta chains in this list originate from one sample, sequenced in a study of cytomegalovirus exposure and HLA in healthy donors. Researchers ran the PCR with 60 Vbeta and 13 Jbeta primers. Only in-frame clones appear in the TCRdb table, and some are missing; sequencing was by immunoSEQ multiplex PCR. The table includes some 150,000 clones, less than 80% detected once. Input material: PBMCs. These receptors were collected from a man aged 35 to 55 in good health and CMV-seronegative.

CDR3 bases: TGTGCCATCAGTGAGCCTTTGACTAGCGGGAGGGACGAGCAGTTCTTC. This translates into CAISEPLTSGRDEQFF. The rearrangement joins TRBV10-3 to TRBJ2-1; 14 nucleotides agree with TRBD2. This CDR3 contains 16 residues. V lost 2 bases to trimming and J lost 10 bases; unmatched junction nucleotides: 7. Per germline, CDR1 ENHRY and CDR2 SYGVKD.

The rearrangement links TRBV28 to TRBJ1-3; D not certain. The CDR3 loop spans 14 amino acids. Germline CDR1 reads MDHEN; CDR2 reads SYDVKM. The V and J ends lost 7 bases and 0 bases respectively, with 10 bases between them. The CDR3 reads CASIPHNSGNTIYF. The CDR3 bases are TGTGCCAGCATACCCCACAACTCTGGAAACACCATATATTTT.

The CDR3 sequence: CASSPGRRQDIQYF. The CDR3 DNA reads TGTGCCAGCTCACCTGGCAGGAGGCAGGACATTCAGTACTTC. V gene TRBV18 combines with J gene TRBJ2-4; the D gene is possibly TRBD2 (5 bases). Germline loops: CDR1 KGHSH, CDR2 LQKENI. The CDR3 extends over 14 amino acids. V lost 3 bases, J lost 8 bases, and 14 bases lay in between.

This clone occurred a few times. CDR3 residues: CASSPRTGSGETQYF. The CDR3 nucleotides read TGTGCCAGCAGCCCTAGGACAGGGTCTGGGGAGACCCAGTACTTC. The rearrangement uses TRBV5-4 and TRBJ2-5; 8 nucleotides match TRBD1. Germline V gene data show CDR1 as SGHNT and CDR2 as YYREEE (reference sequence). The CDR3 is 15 residues long. Trimming took 4 bases from V and 5 from J; bases not matched to a gene: 10.

Of note for this clone: Other nucleotide sequences from this sample produce the same CDR3. The chain is built from TRBV7-2 and TRBJ2-7; weak D call: TRBD1 (6 bases). Trimming removed 6 bases at V and 0 bases at J, with 12 bases between. CDR3 length equals 14 residues. Germline CDR1 SGHTA, CDR2 FQGNSA. CDR3 bases: TGTGCCAGCAGGAGAGACAGGAGCTCCTACGAGCAGTACTTC. Its protein product is CASRRDRSSYEQYF.

V is TRBV27 and J is TRBJ2-7; 7 bases line up with TRBD1. The CDR3 is made up of 14 amino acids. V trimming: 4 bases; J trimming: 2 bases; junction bases outside the gene matches: 5. The germline gives CDR1 MNHEY, CDR2 SMNVEV (reference sequence). The CDR3 loop reads CASSYRGSPYEQYF. CDR3 nucleotide sequence: TGTGCCAGCAGTTACAGGGGTTCTCCCTACGAGCAGTACTTC.

The chain is built from TRBV18 and TRBJ2-2; D uncertain. V dropped 4 bases and J dropped 8 bases, with 17 bases sitting between them. The germline CDR1 and CDR2 sequences are KGHSH and LQKENI. The CDR3 totals 15 residues. CDR3 amino acids: CASSRYRSEIGELFF. The CDR3 DNA is TGTGCCAGCTCACGGTACCGGTCGGAGATTGGGGAGCTGTTTTTT.

The V gene is TRBV25-1, the J gene TRBJ2-7; D unresolved. The germline V gene has CDR1 MGHDK and CDR2 SYGVNS. V was clipped by 4 bases and J by 7 bases, with 17 bases between them. This CDR3 spans 14 amino acids. The CDR3, as DNA: TGTGCCAGCAGTGTATTCGCAGGCCTTGGAGAGCAGTACTTC. Translation: CASSVFAGLGEQYF.

This chain joins TRBV15 and TRBJ2-7, with TRBD1 matching 10 bases. The CDR3 sequence is 15 residues long. Germline-derived CDR1 and CDR2 are LNHNV and YYDKDF (reference sequence). The trim removed 4 bases at V and 0 bases at J, leaving 3 bases unmatched. CDR3 amino acids: CATSTGTGVSYEQYF. The CDR3 nucleotides are TGTGCCACCAGCACAGGGACAGGGGTCTCCTACGAGCAGTACTTC.

V usage is TRBV7-9 and J usage is TRBJ2-3; 7 bases agree with TRBD2. From germline, CDR1 is SEHNR and CDR2 FQNEAQ (reference sequence). The CDR3 has 16 residues. V was clipped by 3 bases and J by 4 bases; unmatched bases: 10. CDR3 in amino acids: CASSFSRGSVPDTQYF. The DNA for the CDR3 is TGTGCCAGCAGCTTTTCGCGCGGGAGTGTGCCAGATACGCAGTATTTT.

The table lists this clone with a count of one. The chain recombines TRBV7-9 with TRBJ2-5; 7 nucleotides align to TRBD1. The CDR3 totals 16 residues. Germline lookup yields CDR1 SEHNR and CDR2 FQNEAQ (reference sequence). The V gene end was trimmed by 5 bases and the J gene end by 5 bases; junction bases not matched to a gene: 14. The CDR3 region has the DNA TGTGCCAGCAGCGTGAGGACAGGCGAAGTCCGGGAGACCCAGTACTTC. Its translation: CASSVRTGEVRETQYF.

The J gene is TRBJ2-1, the V gene TRBV7-9; TRBD2 agrees at 7 bases. The V segment lost 1 base and the J segment 5 bases; nucleotides outside the gene matches: 2. Germline V lookup: CDR1 SEHNR, CDR2 FQNEAQ (reference sequence). The CDR3 contains 14 residues. The DNA for the CDR3 is TGTGCCAGCAGCTTAGAGGGAGGGCACAATGAGCAGTTCTTC. Translated: CASSLEGGHNEQFF.

The chain uses TRBV28 and TRBJ2-7, with D unclear. The CDR3 sequence is 11 residues long. Trimming stripped 3 bases from V and 6 bases from J, with 6 bases between. From germline, CDR1 is MDHEN and CDR2 SYDVKM. The CDR3 sequence: CASSFVSEQYF. CDR3 nucleotide sequence: TGTGCCAGCAGTTTTGTCAGCGAGCAGTACTTC. Full variable domain (rest looked up from reference TRBV28 and TRBJ2-7): DVKVTQSSRYLVKRTGEKVFLECVQDMDHENMFWYRQDPGLGLRLIYFSYDVKMKEKGDIPEGYSVSREKKERFSLILESASTNQTSMYLCASSFVSEQYFGPGTRLTVT.

This chain links TRBV28 with TRBJ2-5; possible D gene TRBD1, 7 bases. The V end lost 3 bases, the J end lost 4 bases, and 18 bases lay between the germline ends. This CDR3 contains 16 residues. Looked up from germline, CDR1 is MDHEN and CDR2 is SYDVKM. CDR3 protein: CASSFSDQGGGETQYF. In DNA form, the CDR3 reads TGTGCCAGCAGTTTTTCCGATCAGGGGGGAGGAGAGACCCAGTACTTC.

The rearrangement links TRBV23-1 to TRBJ1-1; the D is unclear. TRBV23-1 carries the ORF label, with uncertain function. V lost 9 bases, J lost 3 bases, and 20 bases lay in between. CDR3 length equals 15 residues. This chain's CDR3 is CARRYGVTMDTEAFF. The CDR3 DNA is TGCGCCAGAAGATACGGGGTTACTATGGACACTGAAGCTTTCTTT.

This clone was counted a few times. The chain is built from TRBV2 and TRBJ2-3; TRBD2 matches 8 bases. The CDR3 contains 15 residues. V was clipped by 4 bases and J by 0 bases; unmatched bases: 3. Germline values: CDR1 SNHLY, CDR2 FYNNEI. The CDR3 nucleotides are TGTGCCAGCAGTGTGGGACTAGGGAGCACAGATACGCAGTATTTT. This gives the protein CASSVGLGSTDTQYF.

This chain uses TRBV10-2 with TRBJ1-5; TRBD1 might be the D (5 bases). This CDR3 has 14 residues. CDR1 is WSHSY, CDR2 SAAADI, per germline. Between the trimmed V and J ends, which lost 3 bases and 6 bases, there was a span of 12 bases. The DNA for the CDR3 is TGCGCCAGCAGTGATAGGGGCGGGGTTCAGCCCCAGCATTTT. It yields the protein CASSDRGGVQPQHF.

This clone was counted between two and nine times. The V call is TRBV30, the J call TRBJ2-6; D might be TRBD1 (6 bases). The CDR3 extends over 14 amino acids. Germline V gene lookup returns CDR1 GTSNPN and CDR2 SVGIG (reference sequence). With 5 bases removed from V and 15 bases from J, the gap between germline ends came to 23 bases. CDR3 in amino acids: CAWGNYRALGGLTF. The CDR3 nucleotides are TGTGCCTGGGGCAATTACAGGGCCCTAGGCGGCCTGACTTTC.